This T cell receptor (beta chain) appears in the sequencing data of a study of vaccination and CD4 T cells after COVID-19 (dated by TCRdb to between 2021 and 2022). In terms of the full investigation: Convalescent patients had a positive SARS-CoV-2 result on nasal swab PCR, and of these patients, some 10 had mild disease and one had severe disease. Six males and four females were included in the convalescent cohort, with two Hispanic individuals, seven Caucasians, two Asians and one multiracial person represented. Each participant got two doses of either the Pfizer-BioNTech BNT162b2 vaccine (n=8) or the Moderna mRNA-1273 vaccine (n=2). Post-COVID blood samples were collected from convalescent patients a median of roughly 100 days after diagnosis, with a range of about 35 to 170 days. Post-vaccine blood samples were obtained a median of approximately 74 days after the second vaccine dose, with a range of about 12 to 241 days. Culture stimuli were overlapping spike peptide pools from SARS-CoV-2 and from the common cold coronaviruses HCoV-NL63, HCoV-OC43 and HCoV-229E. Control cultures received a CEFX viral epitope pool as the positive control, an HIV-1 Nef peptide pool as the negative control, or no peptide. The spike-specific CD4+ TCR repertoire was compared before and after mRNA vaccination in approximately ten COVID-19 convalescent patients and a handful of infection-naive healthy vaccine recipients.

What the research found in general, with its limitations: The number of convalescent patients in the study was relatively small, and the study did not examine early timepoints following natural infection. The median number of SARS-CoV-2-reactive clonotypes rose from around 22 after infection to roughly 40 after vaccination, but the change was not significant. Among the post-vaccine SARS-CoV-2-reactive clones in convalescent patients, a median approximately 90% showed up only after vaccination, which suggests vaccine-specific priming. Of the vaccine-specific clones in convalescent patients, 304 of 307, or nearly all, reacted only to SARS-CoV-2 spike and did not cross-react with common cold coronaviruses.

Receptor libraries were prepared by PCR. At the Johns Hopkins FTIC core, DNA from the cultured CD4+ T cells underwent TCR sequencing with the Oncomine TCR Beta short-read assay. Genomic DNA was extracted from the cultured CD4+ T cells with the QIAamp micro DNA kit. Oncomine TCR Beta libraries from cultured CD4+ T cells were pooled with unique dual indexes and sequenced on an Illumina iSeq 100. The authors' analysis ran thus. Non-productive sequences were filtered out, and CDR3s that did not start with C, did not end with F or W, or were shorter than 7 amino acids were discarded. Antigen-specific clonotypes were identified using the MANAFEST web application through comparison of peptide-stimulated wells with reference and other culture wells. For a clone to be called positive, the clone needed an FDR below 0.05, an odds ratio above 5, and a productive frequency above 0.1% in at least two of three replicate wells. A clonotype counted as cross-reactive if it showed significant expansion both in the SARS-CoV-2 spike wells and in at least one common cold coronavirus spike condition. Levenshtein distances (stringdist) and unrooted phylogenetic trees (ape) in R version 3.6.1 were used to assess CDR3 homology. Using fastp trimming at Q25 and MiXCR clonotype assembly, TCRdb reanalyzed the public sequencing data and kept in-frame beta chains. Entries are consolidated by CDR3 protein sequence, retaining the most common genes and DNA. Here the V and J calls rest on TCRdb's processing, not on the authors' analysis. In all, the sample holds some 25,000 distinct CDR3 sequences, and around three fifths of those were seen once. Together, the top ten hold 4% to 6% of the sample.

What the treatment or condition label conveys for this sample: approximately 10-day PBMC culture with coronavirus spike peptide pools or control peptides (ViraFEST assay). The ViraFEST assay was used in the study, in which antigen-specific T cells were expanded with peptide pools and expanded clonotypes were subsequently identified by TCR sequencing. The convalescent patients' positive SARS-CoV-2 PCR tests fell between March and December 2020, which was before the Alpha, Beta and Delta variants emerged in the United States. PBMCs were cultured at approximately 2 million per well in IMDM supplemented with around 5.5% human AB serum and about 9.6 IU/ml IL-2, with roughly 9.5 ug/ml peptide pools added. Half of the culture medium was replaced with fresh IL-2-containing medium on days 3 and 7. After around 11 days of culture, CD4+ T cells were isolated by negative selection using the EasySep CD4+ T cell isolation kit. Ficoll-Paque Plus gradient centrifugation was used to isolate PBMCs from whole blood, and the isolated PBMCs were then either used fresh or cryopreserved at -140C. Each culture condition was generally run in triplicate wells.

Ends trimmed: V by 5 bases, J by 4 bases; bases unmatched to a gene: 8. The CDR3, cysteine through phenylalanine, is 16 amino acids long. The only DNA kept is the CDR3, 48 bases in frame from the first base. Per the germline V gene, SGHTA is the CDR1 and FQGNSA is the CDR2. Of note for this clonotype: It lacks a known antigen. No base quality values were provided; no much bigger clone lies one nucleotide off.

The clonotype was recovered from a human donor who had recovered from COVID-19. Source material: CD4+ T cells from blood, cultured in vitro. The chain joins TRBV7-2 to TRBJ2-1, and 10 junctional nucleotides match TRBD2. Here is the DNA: TGTGCCAGCAGCCCGGATCTAGCGGGAGTTTACAATGAGCAGTTCTTC. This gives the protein CASSPDLAGVYNEQFF. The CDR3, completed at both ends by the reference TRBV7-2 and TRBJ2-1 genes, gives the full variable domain GAGVSQSPSNKVTEKGKDVELRCDPISGHTALYWYRQSLGQGLEFLIYFQGNSAPDKSGLPSDRFSAERTGGSVSTLTIQRTQQEDSAVYLCASSPDLAGVYNEQFFGPGTRLTVL.